This T cell receptor (beta chain) originates from a study of STAT5B mutations in CD4+ large granular lymphocyte leukemia. As regards this clone: No antigen is known for it.

V was trimmed by 5 bases and J by 6 bases, leaving 13 bases between them. Germline CDR1 SGHDT, CDR2 YYEEEE. This CDR3 region has 13 residues. Measured with immunoSEQ multiplex PCR; TCRdb has only the in-frame clones, and not every one. The sample has approximately 30,000 clones; more than 70% are singletons. The study's findings and limits: Patient CD4-sorted repertoires looked more clonal than healthy CD4+ repertoires, even without putative leukemic clones. Main leukemic clonotypes were patient-specific, but 25% appeared at low frequency elsewhere.

This TCR was sampled from a human donor in good health. The sequenced sample consisted of CD4+ T cells from blood buffy coats. The chain uses TRBV5-6 and TRBJ2-3; a possible D gene is TRBD2 (6 bases). DNA of the CDR3: TGTGCCAGCAGTCCCTTAGGGAGGGATACGCAGTATTTT. Protein product: CASSPLGRDTQYF.